The 11 T cell receptor beta chains reported below all come from one sample, sequenced in a study of T cells in Graves' hyperthyroidism and ophthalmopathy. What was amplified from RNA transcripts were TCR beta CDR3 regions. First-round RT-PCR targeting the TCR CDR3 was performed with the HTBI primer set. In TCRdb, the multiplex PCR reads were re-called with MiXCR into one record per CDR3 protein. The data contain about 420,000 distinct CDR3 sequences, approximately 13% of them singletons. Sequences were obtained from blood. The receptors here all came from a woman between 18 and 29 years old with Graves' hyperthyroidism.

This clonotype has at least ten counts. The chain uses TRBV2 and TRBJ1-2; D gene ambiguous. The CDR3 has 13 amino acids. Germline CDR1 is SNHLY and CDR2 is FYNNEI. The germline V and J ends were trimmed by 4 bases and 1 base, with 7 bases remaining between them. DNA of the CDR3: TGTGCCAGCAGTGGGCAGGTTAACTATGGCTACACCTTC. This gives the protein CASSGQVNYGYTF.

This clonotype was recorded at least ten times. The chain uses TRBV2 and TRBJ1-4, with D hard to call. Germline CDR1 SNHLY, CDR2 FYNNEI. Trimming removed 7 bases at V and 4 bases at J, with 7 bases between. The CDR3 is 12 residues long. The CDR3 nucleotides are TGTGCCAGCACTTCGCGTAATGAAAAACTGTTTTTT. Residues: CASTSRNEKLFF.

A few counts support this clonotype. This sequence joins TRBV7-6 and TRBJ2-7; 9 bases line up with TRBD2. This CDR3 has 15 residues. Germline CDR1 reads SGHVS; CDR2 reads FNYEAQ. V lost 4 bases, J lost 2 bases, and 6 bases stayed unmatched. CDR3 loop: CASSSSASGAYEQYF. The CDR3 nucleotides read TGTGCCAGCAGCTCCAGCGCTAGCGGGGCCTACGAGCAGTACTTC. Complete variable domain (other parts from reference TRBV7-6 and TRBJ2-7): GAGVSQSPRYKVTKRGQDVALRCDPISGHVSLYWYRQALGQGPEFLTYFNYEAQQDKSGLPNDRFSAERPEGSISTLTIQRTEQRDSAMYRCASSSSASGAYEQYFGPGTRLTVT.

This clonotype was seen ten or more times. The chain combines TRBV20-1 with TRBJ2-5; TRBD1 aligns across 8 bases. The V gene's germline CDR1 is DFQATT and CDR2 SNEGSKA (reference sequence). This CDR3 is built from 13 residues. Germline trimming cut 1 base from V and 5 bases from J; bases unmatched to any gene: 3. CDR3 protein: CSARADRDETQYF. CDR3 nucleotide sequence: TGCAGTGCTAGAGCGGACAGGGACGAGACCCAGTACTTC.

This clonotype has a count of ten or more. This sequence joins TRBV28 and TRBJ1-2, with D tentatively TRBD1 (5 bases). Germline CDR1 MDHEN, CDR2 SYDVKM. The CDR3 consists of 16 residues. V gave up 3 bases and J gave up 5 bases, with 19 bases separating them. The CDR3 reads CASSFVGVRDEYGYTF. The CDR3 nucleotides read TGTGCCAGCAGTTTTGTCGGTGTACGGGACGAATATGGCTACACCTTC.

This clonotype was seen ten or more times. V gene TRBV29-1 combines with J gene TRBJ2-7; TRBD1 matches 10 bases. The V gene's germline CDR1 is SQVTM and CDR2 ANQGSEA. Germline trimming cut 4 bases from V and 6 bases from J; bases unmatched to any gene: 6. The CDR3 is made up of 13 amino acids. The chain's CDR3 is CSVASGTGVEQYF. The CDR3 nucleotides are TGCAGCGTTGCATCCGGGACAGGGGTCGAGCAGTACTTC.

The chain combines TRBV7-2 with TRBJ2-3, with D uncertain. The germline V gene has CDR1 SGHTA and CDR2 FQGNSA. This CDR3 region has 13 residues. The V end was cut by 5 bases, the J end by 6 bases, with 12 bases between. CDR3 nucleotides: TGTGCCAGCAGCCCTGCGACGGTGGATACGCAGTATTTT. Translating gives CASSPATVDTQYF.

This clonotype was seen a handful of times. The gene calls are TRBV5-6 and TRBJ2-3; D is unclear. The CDR3 length is 14 residues. Germline V gene sequence: CDR1 SGHDT, CDR2 YYEEEE. V was trimmed by 0 bases and J by 0 bases, leaving 5 bases between them. This chain's CDR3 is CASSLVRSTDTQYF. As DNA, the CDR3 is TGTGCCAGCAGCTTGGTCAGAAGCACAGATACGCAGTATTTT. Full variable domain (rest looked up from reference TRBV5-6 and TRBJ2-3): DAGVTQSPTHLIKTRGQQVTLRCSPKSGHDTVSWYQQALGQGPQFIFQYYEEEERQRGNFPDRFSGHQFPNYSSELNVNALLLGDSALYLCASSLVRSTDTQYFGPGTRLTVL.

This clonotype was counted at least ten times. Here the CDR3 reads CASSTHLGAEAFF. The CDR3 nucleotides read TGTGCCAGCAGTACCCACCTCGGAGCTGAAGCTTTCTTT. This sequence joins TRBV28 and TRBJ1-1; D is uncertain. The CDR3 is 13 residues long. The ends were cut back, 5 bases at V and 6 bases at J, with 13 bases in the middle. CDR1 and CDR2 from the germline V gene are MDHEN and SYDVKM.

This clonotype appeared many times. This chain links TRBV20-1 with TRBJ1-1, with a tentative D call TRBD1 (5 bases). The CDR3 spans 16 residues. V was trimmed by 1 base and J by 1 base, leaving 16 bases between them. Germline values: CDR1 DFQATT, CDR2 SNEGSKA (reference sequence). The CDR3 here is CSARVPAGHANTEAFF. The CDR3 DNA reads as TGCAGTGCTAGAGTTCCAGCCGGACATGCGAACACTGAAGCTTTCTTT.

This clonotype was counted many times. The V gene is TRBV5-8, the J gene TRBJ1-5; 7 bases are shared with TRBD1. This CDR3 comprises 15 residues. V lost 3 bases and J lost 0; bases outside the gene matches: 3. Germline loops: CDR1 SGHTS, CDR2 YDEGEE. This chain's CDR3 is CASSWDSFSNQPQHF. The CDR3 bases are TGTGCCAGCAGCTGGGACAGTTTTAGCAATCAGCCCCAGCATTTT. Drawing the rest from reference TRBV5-8 and TRBJ1-5, the complete variable domain is EAGVTQSPTHLIKTRGQQATLRCSPISGHTSVYWYQQALGLGLQFLLWYDEGEERNRGNFPPRFSGRQFPNYSSELNVNALELEDSALYLCASSWDSFSNQPQHFGDGTRLSIL.